Presented here are 5 T cell receptor beta chains from one specimen sequenced in a study of blood T cell repertoires in COVID-19. Clones were read by immunoSEQ multiplex PCR, and TCRdb kept only the in-frame ones, dropping some. In the table there are tens of thousands of clones, about 86% of which are singletons. Sequencing was done on a sample of peripheral blood. The receptors originated from a human donor in a cohort sampled during active COVID-19.

This sequence joins TRBV29-1 and TRBJ1-4; tentatively, D is TRBD1 (5 bases). The V gene's germline CDR1 is SQVTM and CDR2 ANQGSEA. The V end was cut by 7 bases, the J end by 0 bases, with 15 bases between. The CDR3 is 15 amino acids. The CDR3 DNA reads TGCAGCGCCAGGGCGGGAGCCACAACTAATGAAAAACTGTTTTTT. Translated, it gives CSARAGATTNEKLFF.

The J gene is TRBJ2-1, the V gene TRBV2; a weak D match, TRBD2 (6 bases). CDR3 length equals 15 residues. V was trimmed by 6 bases and J by 8 bases, leaving 20 bases between them. CDR1 and CDR2 from the germline V gene are SNHLY and FYNNEI. The CDR3 loop is CASRPPGLIRDEQFF. The CDR3 bases are TGTGCCAGCAGACCACCGGGACTTATTCGAGATGAGCAGTTCTTC.

The chain is built from TRBV5-1 and TRBJ1-3; no reliable D call. Germline V gene data show CDR1 as SGHRS and CDR2 as YFSETQ. The CDR3 loop spans 14 amino acids. The V gene lost 4 bases and the J gene lost 4 bases, with 12 bases spanning the gap. As DNA, the CDR3 is TGCGCCAGCAGCCCTGAGAGAACCGGAAACACCATATATTTT. Translated, it gives CASSPERTGNTIYF.

The count of this clone is one. The rearrangement joins TRBV6-5 to TRBJ1-2, with 9 nucleotides matching TRBD1. The trim removed 4 bases at V and 3 bases at J, leaving 3 bases unmatched. Germline-derived CDR1 and CDR2 are MNHEY and SVGAGI. The length of the CDR3 is 14 residues. In DNA, the CDR3 is TGTGCCAGCAGTTGGGGACAGGGCTACTATGGCTACACCTTC. Translation gives CASSWGQGYYGYTF.

This chain links TRBV19 with TRBJ2-1; D is possibly TRBD1 (6 bases). The CDR3 has 15 residues. Per the germline V gene, CDR1 is LNHDA and CDR2 is SQIVND (reference sequence). V was cut by 5 bases and J by 10 bases, with 21 bases left in between. The CDR3 spells CASSSQGRTLDEQFF. The CDR3 nucleotides read TGTGCCAGTAGTTCACAGGGCCGCACATTAGACGAGCAGTTCTTC.